This T cell receptor beta chain comes out of a study of OX40 agonist ivuxolimab in advanced cancers. In the study overall: At 0.01 to 10 mg/kg, ivuxolimab was administered intravenously to patients every 2 weeks.

Sequenced by immunoSEQ multiplex PCR; TCRdb stores in-frame clones only, minus some. This table holds 45,000 to 70,000 clones, around 80% found once. Study-level results: At doses 0.1 to 3.0 mg/kg, CD4+ and CD8+ clones expanded. Expanded clones belonging to CD8+ T cells outnumbered, on average, those of CD4+.

To note about this clone: Antigen specificity is unknown.

This clonotype originated in an adult with an advanced solid tumor such as melanoma, head and neck, liver or kidney cancer. Material: CD4+ or CD8+ T cells sorted from blood, obtained in a trial of the OX40 agonist ivuxolimab.

CDR3 nucleotide sequence: TGTGCAAGTCGCCTTTCACCGAGGGACCCCGGGTCCTCCGGCACTGAAGCTTTCTTT. Its protein product is CASRLSPRDPGSSGTEAFF. This chain uses TRBV12-2 with TRBJ1-1. TRBV12-2 has pseudogene status. The CDR3 contains 19 residues.